The 9 T cell receptor beta chains listed next were all sequenced from one sample in a study of OX40 agonist ivuxolimab in advanced cancers. Assay: immunoSEQ multiplex PCR; the TCRdb copy retains only in-frame clones and omits some. Of about 80,000 clones listed, around 80% are singletons. Sample: CD4+ or CD8+ T cells sorted from blood, taken in a trial of the OX40 agonist ivuxolimab. These receptors all stem from an adult with an advanced solid tumor such as melanoma, head and neck, liver or kidney cancer.

CDR3 amino acids: CASRLAGGHEQYF. The CDR3, as DNA: TGTGCCAGCAGACTAGCGGGAGGTCACGAGCAGTACTTC. V is TRBV5-5 and J is TRBJ2-7; 12 nucleotides match TRBD2. V lost 5 bases to trimming and J lost 5 bases; unmatched junction nucleotides: 2. This CDR3 has 13 amino acids. CDR1 and CDR2 (germline): SGHKS, YYEKEE (reference sequence).

This clone was seen just once. The genes are TRBV7-2 and TRBJ2-5; TRBD2 matches at 7 bases. The CDR3 is 15 residues long. CDR1 is SGHTA, CDR2 FQGNSA, per germline. V dropped 6 bases and J dropped 3; count of bases not matched to a gene: 10. CDR3 sequence: CASSPRTRREETQYF. The CDR3 DNA reads TGTGCCAGCAGTCCTCGGACTAGGCGAGAAGAGACCCAGTACTTC.

This chain uses TRBV28 with TRBJ2-7, with TRBD1 identical over 7 bases. The CDR3 is made up of 15 amino acids. V dropped 5 bases and J dropped 2; count of bases not matched to a gene: 9. Germline CDR1 is MDHEN and CDR2 is SYDVKM. The CDR3 nucleotides are TGTGCCAGCAGTCCCCGACAGGGCGTACCCTACGAGCAGTACGTC. It codes for CASSPRQGVPYEQYV.

The chain has TRBV11-2 and TRBJ2-7, with 8 bases identical to TRBD1. This CDR3 is built from 13 residues. V gave up 6 bases and J gave up 5 bases; unmatched junction bases: 6. Germline V CDR1 and CDR2: SGHAT, FQNNGV. The chain's CDR3 is CASRRTGSNEQYF. CDR3 coding DNA: TGTGCCAGCAGACGGACAGGGAGCAACGAGCAGTACTTC. Together with reference TRBV11-2 and TRBJ2-7, the CDR3 gives the full variable domain: EAGVAQSPRYKIIEKRQSVAFWCNPISGHATLYWYQQILGQGPKLLIQFQNNGVVDDSQLPKDRFSAERLKGVDSTLKIQPAKLEDSAVYLCASRRTGSNEQYFGPGTRLTVT.

V is TRBV28 and J is TRBJ2-2, with D unclear. CDR3 size: 14 residues. The V end was cut by 2 bases, the J end by 6 bases, with 10 bases between. Per germline, CDR1 MDHEN and CDR2 SYDVKM. The CDR3 DNA is TGTGCCAGCAGTTTACTAACGGGTGCCGGGGAGCTGTTTTTT. This translates into CASSLLTGAGELFF.

The genes are TRBV21-1 and TRBJ2-7. TRBV21-1 is a pseudogene locus. The CDR3 loop spans 13 amino acids. In DNA, the CDR3 is TGTGCCAGCAGCAATCCCGTGGGGGACGAGCAGTACTTC. It is translated as CASSNPVGDEQYF.

The chain employs TRBV9 and TRBJ1-3; D is unresolved. The CDR3 totals 15 residues. Between the trimmed V and J ends, which lost 0 bases and 0 bases, there was a span of 7 bases. Germline V gives CDR1 SGDLS, CDR2 YYNGEE. CDR3 amino acids: CASSVGASSGNTIYF. In DNA, the CDR3 is TGTGCCAGCAGCGTAGGGGCGAGCTCTGGAAACACCATATATTTT. The whole variable domain, filled in from reference TRBV9 and TRBJ1-3, reads DSGVTQTPKHLITATGQRVTLRCSPRSGDLSVYWYQQSLDQGLQFLIQYYNGEERAKGNILERFSAQQFPDLHSELNLSSLELGDSALYFCASSVGASSGNTIYFGEGSWLTVV.

The chain is built from TRBV13 and TRBJ1-4, with 7 bases aligning to TRBD1. The CDR3 contains 14 residues. Germline V gives CDR1 PRHDT, CDR2 FYEKMQ (reference sequence). The trim removed 5 bases at V and 7 bases at J, leaving 7 bases unmatched. DNA for the CDR3: TGTGCCAGCAGCACATACCGGGACAGTGAAAAACTGTTTTTT. Translation: CASSTYRDSEKLFF.

The chain has TRBV5-6 and TRBJ1-5; D not certain. The CDR3 contains 18 residues. The V gene's germline CDR1 is SGHDT and CDR2 YYEEEE. V was clipped by 0 bases and J by 5 bases, with 21 bases between them. In DNA form, the CDR3 reads TGTGCCAGCAGCTTGGCCGCTTTTGGCAGGCCCTTAGATCAGCCCCAGCATTTT. Amino acid sequence: CASSLAAFGRPLDQPQHF.